These 16 T cell receptor beta chains came from one sample sequenced in a study of monozygotic twins with cystic fibrosis. Sequencing was performed with immunoSEQ multiplex PCR; in TCRdb, only in-frame clones are kept and a portion is missing. The table has around 10,000 clones, roughly 97% seen once. Specimen: blood. The receptors here all came from a boy younger than 18 with cystic fibrosis.

The gene calls are TRBV11-2 and TRBJ1-4; the D gene is possibly TRBD1 (5 bases). The CDR3 length is 15 residues. V was trimmed by 6 bases and J by 12 bases, leaving 23 bases between them. Germline V gives CDR1 SGHAT, CDR2 FQNNGV. CDR3 nucleotide sequence: TGTGCCAGCAGTTTCGACGGGACGGAGATGTCGGAACTGTTTTTT. Its protein product is CASSFDGTEMSELFF. Full variable domain (rest looked up from reference TRBV11-2 and TRBJ1-4): EAGVAQSPRYKIIEKRQSVAFWCNPISGHATLYWYQQILGQGPKLLIQFQNNGVVDDSQLPKDRFSAERLKGVDSTLKIQPAKLEDSAVYLCASSFDGTEMSELFFGSGTQLSVL.

The gene calls are TRBV7-3 and TRBJ2-1, with D perhaps given as TRBD1 or TRBD2 (6 bases each). The CDR3 is 15 amino acids. CDR1 and CDR2 from the germline V gene are SGHTA and FQGTGA. The V end was cut by 2 bases, the J end by 7 bases, with 15 bases between. DNA for the CDR3: TGTGCCAGCAGCTTATCGACAGGAGGGTGGAATGAGCAGTTCTTC. Protein product: CASSLSTGGWNEQFF.

The chain employs TRBV30 and TRBJ1-4; TRBD1 aligns across 7 bases. After removal of 6 bases from V and 4 bases from J, the junction contained 5 bases not matched to a gene. Germline CDR1 and CDR2: GTSNPN and SVGIG (reference sequence). This CDR3 has 13 amino acids. CDR3 in DNA: TGTGCCTGTTCCCGGGACAGTAATGAAAAACTGTTTTTT. It encodes CACSRDSNEKLFF.

This clone was detected a few times. This chain uses TRBV19 with TRBJ2-7, with D unclear. The CDR3 consists of 12 residues. Looked up from germline, CDR1 is LNHDA and CDR2 is SQIVND (reference sequence). V was trimmed by 5 bases and J by 0 bases, leaving 5 bases between them. CDR3 sequence: CASSPPSYEQYF. CDR3 in DNA: TGTGCCAGTAGTCCCCCCTCCTACGAGCAGTACTTC.

The CDR3 sequence: CASSSPDGYMNTEAFF. The CDR3 DNA follows: TGTGCCAGCAGCTCCCCGGACGGATATATGAACACTGAAGCTTTCTTT. The chain has TRBV5-6 and TRBJ1-1; D remains unclear. V dropped 3 bases and J dropped 0 bases, with 15 bases sitting between them. The germline V gene has CDR1 SGHDT and CDR2 YYEEEE. The CDR3 covers 16 residues.

The gene calls are TRBV15 and TRBJ2-3, with 7 bases lining up with TRBD1. The trim removed 0 bases at V and 2 bases at J, leaving 5 bases unmatched. The CDR3 extends over 16 amino acids. Germline values: CDR1 LNHNV, CDR2 YYDKDF (reference sequence). The CDR3 reads CATSRDRQGVTDTQYF. The CDR3 DNA follows: TGTGCCACCAGCAGAGACCGACAGGGAGTCACAGATACGCAGTATTTT.

The chain is built from TRBV5-5 and TRBJ1-1; no reliable D call. The CDR3 has 14 amino acids. Germline lookup yields CDR1 SGHKS and CDR2 YYEKEE (reference sequence). The V and J ends lost 1 base and 2 bases respectively, with 9 bases between them. In nucleotides, the CDR3 is TGTGCCAGCAGCTTGTGGGGAATTAACACTGAAGCTTTCTTT. It yields the protein CASSLWGINTEAFF.

This chain joins TRBV14 and TRBJ2-5; possibly TRBD2 for D (6 bases). The CDR3 spans 14 residues. Germline-derived CDR1 and CDR2 are SGHDN and FVKESK. Trimming cost V 2 bases and J 5 bases, with 12 bases left between them. This CDR3 reads CASSQQKAGETQYF. The CDR3 nucleotides read TGTGCCAGCAGCCAACAAAAGGCGGGGGAGACCCAGTACTTC.

The CDR3 DNA sequence: TGTGCCAGCAGCAAAAGTAGACAGGCATATGGCTACACCTTC. Translating gives CASSKSRQAYGYTF. The V gene is TRBV27, the J gene TRBJ1-2; possibly TRBD1 for D (6 bases). The CDR3 totals 14 residues. CDR1 and CDR2 from the germline V gene are MNHEY and SMNVEV (reference sequence). Trimming took off 6 bases at V and 5 bases at J, with 16 bases between the two ends.

The V and J genes are TRBV27 and TRBJ2-2; D possibly corresponds to TRBD2 (5 bases). CDR3 size: 15 residues. Trimming took off 5 bases at V and 5 bases at J, with 15 bases between the two ends. Germline CDR1 and CDR2: MNHEY and SMNVEV (reference sequence). CDR3 DNA: TGTGCCAGCAGTCCTCGTGAGGGATGGACCGGGGAGCTGTTTTTT. Its protein product is CASSPREGWTGELFF.

The chain joins TRBV11-2 to TRBJ1-1, with 7 bases fitting TRBD1. The CDR3 extends over 15 amino acids. Germline CDR1 and CDR2: SGHAT and FQNNGV. V lost 6 bases, J lost 3 bases, and 10 bases stayed unmatched. The CDR3 here is CASRRGRGRDTEAFF. CDR3 coding DNA: TGTGCCAGCAGAAGGGGGAGGGGGCGTGACACTGAAGCTTTCTTT.

CDR3 in DNA: TGTGCCAGCCTAGCCCATGGGGGAGGGAACACTGAAGCTTTCTTT. Protein sequence: CASLAHGGGNTEAFF. V is TRBV7-2 and J is TRBJ1-1; TRBD1 is a possible D gene (5 bases). The CDR3 extends over 15 amino acids. Germline V gene sequence: CDR1 SGHTA, CDR2 FQGNSA. V was cut by 8 bases and J by 1 base, with 17 bases left in between.

The rearrangement links TRBV11-2 to TRBJ1-1; 7 nucleotides match TRBD1. Germline V CDR1 and CDR2: SGHAT, FQNNGV. Trimming at V came to 0 bases and at J to 4 bases, leaving 2 bases not matched to a gene. This CDR3 comprises 14 residues. The CDR3 DNA sequence: TGTGCCAGCAGCTTAGAGGACAGGATCACTGAAGCTTTCTTT. Translation: CASSLEDRITEAFF.

The V gene is TRBV6-6, the J gene TRBJ1-4; D is ambiguous. The CDR3 is made up of 15 amino acids. V was pared by 6 bases and J by 0 bases, with 11 bases between. Germline CDR1 reads MNHNY; CDR2 reads SVGAGI (reference sequence). CDR3 DNA sequence: TGTGCCAGCAGGTTCGACACCCCAACTAATGAAAAACTGTTTTTT. Amino acid sequence: CASRFDTPTNEKLFF.

The V and J genes are TRBV4-2 and TRBJ1-3; a possible D gene is TRBD1 (5 bases). The V and J ends lost 0 bases and 1 base respectively, with 13 bases between them. The CDR3 runs to 17 residues. Germline lookup yields CDR1 LGHNA and CDR2 YNFKEQ. The DNA of the CDR3 is TGTGCCAGCAGCCAAGATCGAACAGGAAGGTCTGGAAACACCATATATTTT. Translated: CASSQDRTGRSGNTIYF.

The chain employs TRBV28 and TRBJ2-3; D gene uncertain. The germline V gene has CDR1 MDHEN and CDR2 SYDVKM. The CDR3 has 14 residues. Trimming took off 2 bases at V and 2 bases at J, with 8 bases between the two ends. Here the CDR3 DNA reads TGTGCCAGCAGTTTACTGGTTTCCACAGATACGCAGTATTTT. It codes for CASSLLVSTDTQYF.